One sample yielded the 18 T cell receptor beta chains listed below, sequenced in a study of blood T cell repertoires in COVID-19. Generated by immunoSEQ multiplex PCR, the TCRdb table keeps only in-frame clones and is missing some. The sample holds some 270,000 clones, approximately 89% seen once. Sample: peripheral blood. These receptor sequences come from a middle-aged man with active or convalescent COVID-19.

A single count supports this clone. V gene TRBV28 combines with J gene TRBJ2-6; 9 bases line up with TRBD1. The CDR3 length is 18 residues. CDR1 is MDHEN, CDR2 SYDVKM, per germline. J lost 0 bases, V lost 6 bases, and 9 bases had no gene match. CDR3 sequence reads: CASSQTGTGFSGANVLTF. As DNA, the CDR3 is TGTGCCAGCAGCCAGACCGGGACAGGGTTCTCTGGGGCCAACGTCCTGACTTTC.

V gene TRBV29-1 combines with J gene TRBJ2-3, with 7 positions matching TRBD2. Germline V gene lookup returns CDR1 SQVTM and CDR2 ANQGSEA. J gave up 7 bases and V 0 bases, and 1 base lay outside the gene matches. This CDR3 has 12 residues. As DNA, the CDR3 is TGCAGCGTTGAAGAACTAGCGAATACGCAGTATTTT. As protein: CSVEELANTQYF.

The gene calls are TRBV4-1 and TRBJ1-3, with 9 nucleotides matching TRBD1. This CDR3 region has 14 residues. The V and J ends lost 3 bases and 4 bases, in that order; junction bases with no gene match: 1. Per the germline V gene, CDR1 is MGHRA and CDR2 is YSYEKL. The CDR3 here is CASSQDRGGNTIYF. The CDR3 nucleotides read TGCGCCAGCAGCCAGGACAGGGGAGGAAACACCATATATTTT.

V gene TRBV2 combines with J gene TRBJ1-2, with TRBD1 matching over 9 bases. The CDR3 loop spans 14 amino acids. Germline loops: CDR1 SNHLY, CDR2 FYNNEI. V lost 6 bases and J lost 8; bases outside the gene matches: 10. The CDR3 loop is CASRQQGATGGYTF. The CDR3 DNA reads TGTGCCAGCAGGCAACAGGGGGCGACGGGGGGCTACACCTTC. Drawing the rest from reference TRBV2 and TRBJ1-2, the complete variable domain is EPEVTQTPSHQVTQMGQEVILRCVPISNHLYFYWYRQILGQKVEFLVSFYNNEISEKSEIFDDQFSVERPDGSNFTLKIRSTKLEDSAMYFCASRQQGATGGYTFGSGTRLTVV.

DNA of the CDR3: TGTGCCAGCTCACCATCGTCCTTTACAGGGGAGGCTAGCGGGAGGGCCTATGAGCAGTTCTTC. As protein: CASSPSSFTGEASGRAYEQFF. The rearrangement links TRBV18 to TRBJ2-1, with 12 positions matching TRBD2. Germline V CDR1 and CDR2: KGHSH, LQKENI. CDR3 size: 21 residues. V lost 2 bases and J lost 8; bases outside the gene matches: 22.

The chain carries TRBV28 and TRBJ2-3, with 9 positions matching TRBD2. V dropped 8 bases and J dropped 3; count of bases not matched to a gene: 15. This CDR3 comprises 17 residues. Germline CDR1 is MDHEN and CDR2 is SYDVKM. The DNA of the CDR3 is TGTGCCAGCTCCTCTTCGCGGGGGGGCGGGTTTACAGATACGCAGTATTTT. Amino acids: CASSSSRGGGFTDTQYF.

The table lists this clone with a count of one. The genes are TRBV5-1 and TRBJ1-5; no reliable D call. Germline CDR1 and CDR2: SGHRS and YFSETQ. The CDR3 covers 15 residues. The ends were cut back, 3 bases at V and 4 bases at J, with 14 bases in the middle. CDR3 amino acids: CASSWRGGLNQPQHF. CDR3 bases: TGCGCCAGCAGCTGGCGGGGAGGTTTAAATCAGCCCCAGCATTTT.

This chain uses TRBV5-1 with TRBJ1-2, with TRBD1 matching over 11 bases. CDR3 size: 16 residues. Germline lookup yields CDR1 SGHRS and CDR2 YFSETQ. V lost 2 bases and J lost 2; bases outside the gene matches: 5. The CDR3 coding sequence is TGCGCCAGCAGCTTTGGACAGGGGGCGCGGAACTATGGCTACACCTTC. It codes for CASSFGQGARNYGYTF.

This clone was seen a handful of times. Other DNA sequences in this specimen translate into the identical CDR3. V gene TRBV9 combines with J gene TRBJ2-2, with 7 bases identical to TRBD2. The V and J ends lost 0 bases and 1 base, in that order; junction bases with no gene match: 0. From germline, CDR1 is SGDLS and CDR2 YYNGEE. The CDR3 length is 15 residues. The CDR3 reads CASSVGGGNTGELFF. The DNA of the CDR3 is TGTGCCAGCAGCGTAGGCGGGGGGAACACCGGGGAGCTGTTTTTT.

Written as DNA, the CDR3 is TGCGCCAGCAGCTTGGGACCAGGGAACACCGGGGAGCTGTTTTTT. Protein product: CASSLGPGNTGELFF. J is TRBJ2-2 and V is TRBV5-1, with D uncertain. Germline V gene sequence: CDR1 SGHRS, CDR2 YFSETQ. This CDR3 is 15 amino acids long. V shed 0 bases and J shed 1 base, with 7 bases lying between them.

This rearrangement joins TRBV18 to TRBJ2-7, with 8 positions matching TRBD2. CDR1 is KGHSH, CDR2 LQKENI, per germline. The V segment lost 6 bases and the J segment 2 bases; nucleotides outside the gene matches: 6. The CDR3 has 14 amino acids. The CDR3 DNA sequence: TGTGCCAGCTCGTCGGGGGGGACTACCTACGAGCAGTACTTC. This sequence encodes CASSSGGTTYEQYF.

This clone was detected only a few times. CDR3 in amino acids: CASSFRREQFF. CDR3 nucleotides: TGTGCCAGCAGCTTCCGTCGGGAGCAGTTCTTC. This chain joins TRBV5-6 and TRBJ2-1; no clear D. The V end was cut by 2 bases, the J end by 10 bases, with 7 bases between. The CDR3 has 11 amino acids. The germline V gene encodes CDR1 SGHDT and CDR2 YYEEEE.

The V gene is TRBV28, the J gene TRBJ1-2; unclear D gene. The CDR3 covers 12 residues. V lost 5 bases and J lost 10, with 14 bases in between. CDR1 and CDR2 from the germline V gene are MDHEN and SYDVKM. CDR3 sequence reads: CASSPGLALYTF. CDR3 sequence (DNA): TGTGCCAGCAGTCCCGGACTTGCTCTCTACACCTTC.

CDR3 protein: CASRNRVGTDTQYF. The CDR3, as DNA: TGTGCCAGCAGAAACAGGGTCGGGACAGATACGCAGTATTTT. The chain combines TRBV7-8 with TRBJ2-3; perhaps TRBD1 as D (6 bases). Per germline, CDR1 SGHVS and CDR2 FQNEAQ. There are 14 residues in the CDR3. The V end was cut by 6 bases, the J end by 3 bases, with 13 bases between.

This chain links TRBV11-3 with TRBJ2-1; tentative D call: TRBD2 (6 bases). Germline V lookup: CDR1 SGHNT, CDR2 YENEEA. V lost 3 bases to trimming and J lost 4 bases, with 22 bases between them. The CDR3 length is 18 residues. The CDR3 reads CASSFASPTSSIYNEQFF. CDR3 DNA: TGTGCCAGCAGCTTCGCCTCCCCGACTAGTTCTATTTACAATGAGCAGTTCTTC.

The chain employs TRBV29-1 and TRBJ1-4, with a weak D call TRBD1 (6 bases). Between the trimmed V and J ends, which lost 3 bases and 6 bases, there was a span of 11 bases. From germline, CDR1 is SQVTM and CDR2 ANQGSEA. CDR3 length equals 13 residues. CDR3 in amino acids: CSVDKGGDEKLFF. In DNA form, the CDR3 reads TGCAGCGTTGACAAAGGGGGGGATGAAAAACTGTTTTTT. The whole variable domain, filled in from reference TRBV29-1 and TRBJ1-4, reads SAVISQKPSRDICQRGTSLTIQCQVDSQVTMMFWYRQQPGQSLTLIATANQGSEATYESGFVIDKFPISRPNLTFSTLTVSNMSPEDSSIYLCSVDKGGDEKLFFGSGTQLSVL.

The chain carries TRBV18 and TRBJ1-1; D call uncertain. Germline-derived CDR1 and CDR2 are KGHSH and LQKENI. Trimming pared 3 bases from V and 0 bases from J, leaving 8 bases between. This CDR3 contains 14 residues. The CDR3 DNA reads as TGTGCCAGCTCACCCGGGGAAATGAACACTGAAGCTTTCTTT. Its protein is CASSPGEMNTEAFF.

V and J are TRBV4-2 and TRBJ1-2; perhaps TRBD1 as D (5 bases). Between the trimmed V and J ends, which lost 0 bases and 6 bases, there was a span of 17 bases. The CDR3 covers 16 residues. Per the germline V gene, CDR1 is LGHNA and CDR2 is YNFKEQ. The CDR3 spells CASSQDPIGRDDGYTF. DNA for the CDR3: TGTGCCAGCAGCCAAGATCCCATCGGCAGGGATGATGGCTACACCTTC.